This T cell receptor (beta chain) was sequenced for a study of siplizumab effects on memory and regulatory T cells. Germline-derived CDR1 and CDR2 are SGHRS and YFSETQ. The germline V and J ends were trimmed by 0 bases and 2 bases, with 11 bases remaining between them. This CDR3 has 15 amino acids. As regards this clone: What it binds is not known.

The repertoire was sequenced with immunoSEQ multiplex PCR; TCRdb's copy has only in-frame clones and lacks some. The table has about 62,000 clones, roughly 78% seen once; the top ten hold about 0.42%. Whole-study findings and limits: For mappable alloreactive CD4+ clones, the mean Treg-derived fraction was approximately 69% with siplizumab and roughly 25% in controls.

This chain links TRBV5-1 with TRBJ2-5; weak D call: TRBD2 (6 bases). The receptor was derived from a human donor in good health. Sequenced sample: memory CD4+ T cells sorted from blood. The CDR3 nucleotides are TGCGCCAGCAGCTTGGAAGGTAGCGGACAAGAGACCCAGTACTTC. Encoded protein: CASSLEGSGQETQYF.